The 28 T cell receptor beta chains presented below share a single source sample, sequenced in a study of low-dose radiotherapy and immunotherapy resistance in tumors. TRAV- and TRBV-specific primers were used for first-strand cDNA, which covered alpha and beta chains. Over 20 PCR cycles, TCRs were amplified from a constant-region primer and V-primer adapter. TCRdb analysed the reads with MiXCR anew, one entry per CDR3 protein. The table includes tens of thousands of distinct CDR3 sequences, approximately 17% detected once. Noted time point: before trial treatment. The sequenced sample was PBMCs, obtained before treatment. These receptors were obtained from a male donor with prostate cancer.

This clonotype was seen ten or more times. This chain links TRBV7-6 with TRBJ1-1; the D is unclear. CDR3 length equals 13 residues. Germline-derived CDR1 and CDR2 are SGHVS and FNYEAQ. Trimming removed 5 bases from V and 0 bases from J, with 7 bases in between. The CDR3 reads CASSPRMNTEAFF. The CDR3, as DNA: TGTGCCAGCAGCCCCAGAATGAACACTGAAGCTTTCTTT.

This clonotype was seen many times. The rearrangement joins TRBV12-3 or TRBV12-4 to TRBJ2-2; a possible D gene is TRBD1 (6 bases). V lost 6 bases, J lost 0 bases, and 14 bases lay in between. The CDR3 is 16 amino acids. CDR3 bases: TGTGCCAGCAGGAAACACGGGACAACGAACACCGGGGAGCTGTTTTTT. Translation: CASRKHGTTNTGELFF.

The V and J genes are TRBV5-1 and TRBJ2-5, with D possibly being TRBD1 (6 bases). With 3 bases removed from V and 5 bases from J, the gap between germline ends came to 17 bases. Germline CDR1 and CDR2: SGHRS and YFSETQ. The length of the CDR3 is 15 residues. DNA for the CDR3: TGCGCCAGCAGCTCCGGGACAAGGGTGGAGGAGACCCAGTACTTC. It codes for CASSSGTRVEETQYF. The entire variable domain, with the rest obtained from reference TRBV5-1 and TRBJ2-5, is as follows: KAGVTQTPRYLIKTRGQQVTLSCSPISGHRSVSWYQQTPGQGLQFLFEYFSETQRNKGNFPGRFSGRQFSNSRSEMNVSTLELGDSALYLCASSSGTRVEETQYFGPGTRLLVL.

The V call is TRBV12-3 or TRBV12-4, the J call TRBJ2-5; tentatively, D is TRBD1 or TRBD2 (6 bases each). The CDR3 totals 13 residues. The ends were cut back, 2 bases at V and 9 bases at J, with 13 bases in the middle. Here the CDR3 reads CASSLTGAEAQYF. In DNA form, the CDR3 reads TGTGCCAGCAGTTTAACGGGGGCTGAAGCCCAGTACTTC.

To note about this clonotype: A read error likely explains this, since a far larger clone differs by one base. The V call is TRBV13, the J call TRBJ2-5, with 8 nucleotides matching TRBD2. Germline V lookup: CDR1 PRHDT, CDR2 FYEKMQ (reference sequence). This CDR3 comprises 16 residues. J gave up 4 bases and V 6 bases, and 13 bases lay outside the gene matches. CDR3 nucleotide sequence: TGTGCCAGCAGTGAAGAGGGTAGCGGGGAGGCAGAGACCCAGTACTTC. It codes for CASSEEGSGEAETQYF.

This clonotype was seen ten or more times. V is TRBV3-1 and J is TRBJ2-1; D might be TRBD2 (5 bases). CDR3 size: 15 residues. Germline V CDR1 and CDR2: LGHDT, YNNKEL (reference sequence). The V and J ends lost 0 bases and 3 bases respectively, with 9 bases between them. CDR3 nucleotide sequence: TGTGCCAGCAGCCAAGATTCAGCGGTCTACAATGAGCAGTTCTTC. This codes for CASSQDSAVYNEQFF.

V and J are TRBV6-2 or TRBV6-3 and TRBJ2-5; the match to TRBD1 covers 7 bases. This CDR3 is built from 13 residues. The V gene's germline CDR1 is MNHEY and CDR2 SVGEGT. Trimming cost V 6 bases and J 3 bases; bases outside gene matches: 4. CDR3 loop: CASRSQGEETQYF. CDR3 DNA: TGTGCCAGCAGATCTCAGGGGGAAGAGACCCAGTACTTC.

The sample holds many counts of this clonotype. The J gene is TRBJ1-1, the V gene TRBV28; 8 bases are a match to TRBD1. The CDR3 extends over 14 amino acids. Per the germline V gene, CDR1 is MDHEN and CDR2 is SYDVKM. The ends lost 5 bases at V and 1 base at J; junction bases unmatched: 3. Here the CDR3 DNA reads TGTGCCAGCAGTATCGGGACAGGGAACACTGAAGCTTTCTTT. This sequence encodes CASSIGTGNTEAFF.

In its sample, this clonotype was seen many times. This chain connects TRBV7-2 to TRBJ2-1; 7 positions match TRBD2. Germline V gene lookup returns CDR1 SGHTA and CDR2 FQGNSA. Trimming removed 5 bases from V and 1 base from J; junction bases left unmatched: 17. The CDR3 is made up of 19 amino acids. The CDR3 nucleotides are TGTGCCAGCAGCCCTTTTGCGGCGGGAGTATCAGGGTCCTACAATGAGCAGTTCTTC. It yields the protein CASSPFAAGVSGSYNEQFF.

In this sample, this clonotype turned up many times. The gene calls are TRBV6-6 and TRBJ1-5; no definite D call. V was pared by 7 bases and J by 6 bases, with 16 bases between. The CDR3 runs 14 residues. Germline CDR1 and CDR2: MNHNY and SVGAGI (reference sequence). The CDR3 nucleotides are TGTGCCAGCAAAGACATTAGTGGCCCTCAGCCCCAGCATTTT. Its protein is CASKDISGPQPQHF.

This clonotype was picked up many times. The chain joins TRBV5-4 to TRBJ1-3; D is unresolved. Trimming took 0 bases from V and 0 from J, leaving 7 bases between them. The CDR3 length is 15 residues. Germline V gives CDR1 SGHNT, CDR2 YYREEE (reference sequence). The CDR3 DNA reads TGTGCCAGCAGCTTGGAGGCCTACTCTGGAAACACCATATATTTT. It is translated as CASSLEAYSGNTIYF. The full variable domain, completed using reference TRBV5-4 and TRBJ1-3, is ETGVTQSPTHLIKTRGQQVTLRCSSQSGHNTVSWYQQALGQGPQFIFQYYREEENGRGNFPPRFSGLQFPNYSSELNVNALELDDSALYLCASSLEAYSGNTIYFGEGSWLTVV.

This clonotype occurred many times. The V call is TRBV6-2 or TRBV6-3, the J call TRBJ2-2, with D possibly being TRBD1 or TRBD2 (5 bases each). The V gene's germline CDR1 is MNHEY and CDR2 SVGEGT. This CDR3 spans 16 amino acids. Trimming left V 8 bases short and J 0 bases short, with 16 bases between. For the CDR3, the DNA is TGTGCCAGCGGGGGATGGGGTCCAGCGAACACCGGGGAGCTGTTTTTT. It encodes CASGGWGPANTGELFF.

A note on this clonotype: With only one base between it and a far larger clone, this is likely a read error. The chain is built from TRBV20-1 and TRBJ2-1; D is uncertain. Trimming removed 0 bases from V and 10 bases from J, with 16 bases in between. Germline CDR1 reads DFQATT; CDR2 reads SNEGSKA (reference sequence). The CDR3 is 14 amino acids. The CDR3 reads CSAREPQLGYEQFF. The CDR3 DNA is TGCAGTGCTAGAGAGCCCCAATTAGGGTACGAGCAGTTCTTC.

In this sample, this clonotype turned up many times. The chain employs TRBV3-1 and TRBJ2-1; D may be TRBD2 (7 bases). CDR3 length: 16 residues. Germline V CDR1 and CDR2: LGHDT, YNNKEL (reference sequence). Between the trimmed V and J ends, which lost 0 bases and 6 bases, there was a span of 15 bases. CDR3 nucleotide sequence: TGTGCCAGCAGCCAAGAAGGCCGGGGGGCAGGCAATGAGCAGTTCTTC. Its translation is CASSQEGRGAGNEQFF.

Many counts were recorded for this clonotype. V gene TRBV5-4 combines with J gene TRBJ1-2; weak D call: TRBD1 (5 bases). Trimming stripped 3 bases from V and 4 bases from J, with 10 bases between. The CDR3 contains 13 residues. Looked up from germline, CDR1 is SGHNT and CDR2 is YYREEE (reference sequence). CDR3 amino acids: CASSSTGSYGYTF. The DNA of the CDR3 is TGTGCCAGCAGCTCCACAGGATCCTATGGCTACACCTTC.

This clonotype was observed at least ten times. The V gene is TRBV30, the J gene TRBJ1-2; D might be TRBD1 (5 bases). CDR1 and CDR2 (germline): GTSNPN, SVGIG (reference sequence). The length of the CDR3 is 18 residues. The V gene lost 0 bases and the J gene lost 0 bases, with 20 bases spanning the gap. The CDR3 DNA reads TGTGCCTGGAGTGTACGGCCAGGGTACCCCCCATCTAACTATGGCTACACCTTC. It specifies CAWSVRPGYPPSNYGYTF.

Details on this clonotype: This likely reflects a read error, since a far larger clone is one base away. The rearrangement links TRBV27 to TRBJ2-3; the match to TRBD2 covers 10 bases. Germline V gene lookup returns CDR1 MNHEY and CDR2 SMNVEV (reference sequence). Trimming took 7 bases from V and 6 from J; bases not matched to a gene: 10. The CDR3 covers 15 residues. The CDR3, as DNA: TGTGCCAGCACCGGGGGCCTAGCGGGAGAGGATACGCAGTATTTT. Translating it yields CASTGGLAGEDTQYF.

This clonotype was detected many times. This chain links TRBV28 with TRBJ2-7; 8 bases agree with TRBD2. This CDR3 is 15 amino acids long. V lost 2 bases, J lost 5 bases, and 8 bases stayed unmatched. Germline CDR1 reads MDHEN; CDR2 reads SYDVKM. CDR3 loop: CASSLVAGGKNEQYF. In nucleotides, the CDR3 is TGTGCCAGCAGTTTAGTGGCGGGGGGAAAGAACGAGCAGTACTTC.

This clonotype was seen ten or more times. J is TRBJ2-4 and V is TRBV7-9; 9 bases map to TRBD1. This CDR3 spans 18 amino acids. Germline loops: CDR1 SEHNR, CDR2 FQNEAQ (reference sequence). V dropped 5 bases and J dropped 2; count of bases not matched to a gene: 13. CDR3 coding DNA: TGTGCCAGCAGCCCGATACGAACAGGGGGCGTAACCAAAAACATTCAGTACTTC. Its protein is CASSPIRTGGVTKNIQYF.

The table lists this clonotype with many counts. This chain uses TRBV5-1 with TRBJ1-4, with no clear D. Trimming took 1 base from V and 4 from J, leaving 8 bases between them. Germline assignment: CDR1 SGHRS and CDR2 YFSETQ. The CDR3 totals 14 residues. The CDR3 DNA sequence: TGCGCCAGCAGCTTGAATGGAGTTAATGAAAAACTGTTTTTT. Translated, it gives CASSLNGVNEKLFF.

This clonotype was recorded at least ten times. The rearrangement uses TRBV28 and TRBJ2-7; no clear D. CDR3 length equals 13 residues. V shed 3 bases and J shed 5 bases, with 11 bases lying between them. Germline V gene lookup returns CDR1 MDHEN and CDR2 SYDVKM. The CDR3 is CASSFPLANEQYF. CDR3 bases: TGTGCCAGCAGTTTCCCCCTCGCCAACGAGCAGTACTTC.

At least ten counts were recorded for this clonotype. The genes are TRBV6-1 and TRBJ1-1; the D gene is possibly TRBD1 (6 bases). The CDR3 loop spans 15 amino acids. The germline V gene encodes CDR1 MNHNS and CDR2 SASEGT. CDR3 nucleotide sequence: TGTGCGACGGGGACACACCCCGGGGGGAACACTGAAGCTTTCTTT. Protein product: CATGTHPGGNTEAFF.

This clonotype was observed many times. The V gene is TRBV12-3 or TRBV12-4, the J gene TRBJ1-1; 9 bases match TRBD1. V lost 5 bases to trimming and J lost 5 bases; unmatched junction nucleotides: 9. The CDR3 contains 15 residues. In nucleotides, the CDR3 is TGTGCCAGCAGTCTTAGTCCCGGGACAGGGACTGAAGCTTTCTTT. This gives the protein CASSLSPGTGTEAFF.

The sample holds many counts of this clonotype. This rearrangement joins TRBV7-9 to TRBJ2-2; D call uncertain. The CDR3 contains 17 residues. Germline V gene data show CDR1 as SEHNR and CDR2 as FQNEAQ (reference sequence). V was pared by 4 bases and J by 4 bases, with 19 bases between. The CDR3 sequence is CASSSRRDELVTGELFF. The CDR3 DNA reads as TGTGCCAGCAGCTCGAGGAGAGATGAGCTCGTCACCGGGGAGCTGTTTTTT.

In the case of this clonotype: A read error is likely here: a far larger clone is one base away. This chain links TRBV13 with TRBJ2-1, with 8 nucleotides matching TRBD2. V lost 3 bases, J lost 9 bases, and 10 bases stayed unmatched. Germline lookup yields CDR1 PRHDT and CDR2 FYEKMQ (reference sequence). This CDR3 has 15 amino acids. The CDR3 region is CASSLPGGAGIEQFF. The CDR3 nucleotides read TGTGCCAGCAGCTTGCCCGGGGGGGCGGGCATTGAGCAGTTCTTC.

This clonotype appeared many times. The V gene is TRBV5-1, the J gene TRBJ2-6; 9 bases match TRBD1. CDR1 and CDR2 (germline): SGHRS, YFSETQ. This CDR3 is 18 amino acids long. Trimming at V came to 4 bases and at J to 0 bases, leaving 8 bases not matched to a gene. The CDR3 DNA is TGCGCCAGCAGCCAAGACAGGGGGGGAAGCTCTGGGGCCAACGTCCTGACTTTC. Translation gives CASSQDRGGSSGANVLTF.

This clonotype has ten or more counts. This chain links TRBV3-1 with TRBJ2-4; perhaps TRBD2 as D (6 bases). CDR1 and CDR2 (germline): LGHDT, YNNKEL (reference sequence). With 0 bases removed from V and 0 bases from J, the gap between germline ends came to 18 bases. The CDR3 sequence is 19 residues long. CDR3 bases: TGTGCCAGCAGCCAAGAAGGTGAGTGGCCCGGGAGAGCCAAAAACATTCAGTACTTC. This encodes CASSQEGEWPGRAKNIQYF.

This clonotype has ten or more counts. The rearrangement uses TRBV5-1 and TRBJ2-1; no definite D call. The germline CDR1 and CDR2 sequences are SGHRS and YFSETQ. Between the trimmed V and J ends, which lost 0 bases and 4 bases, there was a span of 8 bases. This CDR3 is built from 14 residues. In DNA form, the CDR3 reads TGCGCCAGCAGCTTGGCCCCAAATTACAATGAGCAGTTCTTC. This gives the protein CASSLAPNYNEQFF. Together with reference TRBV5-1 and TRBJ2-1, the CDR3 gives the full variable domain: KAGVTQTPRYLIKTRGQQVTLSCSPISGHRSVSWYQQTPGQGLQFLFEYFSETQRNKGNFPGRFSGRQFSNSRSEMNVSTLELGDSALYLCASSLAPNYNEQFFGPGTRLTVL.